This TCR beta chain emerged from a study of blood T cell repertoires in COVID-19. In the study overall: Italy, Spain and the United States were the sources of the convalescent and acute COVID-19 samples. Sources were T cells, B-cell-depleted T cells, or PBMCs; the material itself was cDNA or gDNA.

In the original workflow: Amplifying reference gene primers gave estimates of nucleated cell counts. Libraries were prepared by immunoSEQ multiplex PCR; TCRdb keeps only in-frame clonotypes and omits some of them. The DNA gave D and trimming, while V, J and clone size come from that table. This table holds some 100,000 clones, about 91% found once. This CDR3 comprises 16 residues. Germline-derived CDR1 and CDR2 are LNHNV and YYDKDF (reference sequence). Unmatched junction bases numbered 8, after V lost 6 bases and J lost 2 bases. The V and J genes are TRBV15 and TRBJ2-3; 10 positions agree with TRBD2. The TCR originated in a human donor in a cohort sampled during active COVID-19. Source material: peripheral blood. CDR3 residues: CATSHSGRPFTDTQYF. DNA for the CDR3: TGTGCCACCAGTCATAGCGGGAGGCCCTTCACAGATACGCAGTATTTT.